A selection of T cell receptor beta chains follows, all from one sample in a study of shared clonotypes between healthy human individuals. The table came from immunoSEQ multiplex PCR; TCRdb's copy has only in-frame clones and leaves some out. Counted here are about 380,000 clones, 95% to 97% occurring once; the ten biggest clones make up about 0.32%. Material for sequencing was memory CD8+ T cells sorted from blood. These receptors were taken from a man younger than 45 in good health. Both conserved end residues are part of each CDR3. D genes are given only for firm matches. A clone size is listed for some rows: how often the clone was seen (once, few, many), or a class if it is expanded.

j_gene	abundance	v_gene	d_gene	CDR3aa	CDR3nt
TRBJ1-5	few	TRBV19	TRBD1	CASSIWGQTPNQPQHF	TGTGCCAGTAGTATATGGGGACAGACCCCCAATCAGCCCCAGCATTTT
TRBJ1-3	NA	TRBV5-1	NA	CASRTFSGNTIYF	TGCGCCAGTCGGACATTCTCTGGAAACACCATATATTTT
TRBJ2-2	NA	TRBV10-2	NA	CASSELVRTGELFF	TGCGCCAGCAGTGAGTTGGTGAGAACCGGGGAGCTGTTTTTT
TRBJ2-5	NA	TRBV11-2	NA	CASSLMAETQYF	TGTGCCAGCAGCTTAATGGCGGAGACCCAGTACTTC
TRBJ2-1	NA	TRBV27	NA	CASSFPNREQFF	TGTGCCAGCAGTTTTCCGAACAGGGAGCAGTTCTTC
TRBJ2-7	once	TRBV5-1	NA	CASSLVVKPTSTTNLYEQYF	TGCGCCAGCAGCTTGGTGGTCAAGCCCACTAGCACAACAAACCTCTACGAGCAGTACTTC
TRBJ2-1	NA	TRBV27	NA	CAIPARHNEQFF	TGTGCCATCCCTGCTAGACACAATGAGCAGTTCTTC
TRBJ1-6	NA	TRBV30	NA	CAWSVWRKGDSPLHF	TGTGCCTGGAGTGTATGGCGGAAAGGCGATTCACCCCTCCACTTT
TRBJ1-2	NA	TRBV6-6	NA	CASTPGSIMYYGYTF	TGTGCCAGCACCCCCGGCAGCATAATGTACTATGGCTACACCTTC
TRBJ2-5	NA	TRBV9	NA	CASSAPRGEGTLRETQYF	TGTGCCAGCAGCGCCCCAAGGGGCGAGGGGACCCTAAGAGAGACCCAGTACTTC
TRBJ2-1	NA	TRBV5-1	TRBD1	CASSSTGGSYNEQFF	TGCGCCAGCAGTTCTACAGGGGGCTCCTACAATGAGCAGTTCTTC
TRBJ1-1	NA	TRBV28	TRBD1	CASTSTGGNTEAFF	TGTGCCAGCACCTCGACAGGGGGAAACACTGAAGCTTTCTTT
TRBJ2-2	NA	TRBV6-5	TRBD2	CASSYGTSGTGELFF	TGTGCCAGCAGTTACGGGACTAGCGGGACCGGGGAGCTGTTTTTT
TRBJ1-1	NA	TRBV11-2	NA	CASSLQQNTEAFF	TGTGCCAGCAGCTTACAACAGAACACTGAAGCTTTCTTT
TRBJ2-2	NA	TRBV5-1	TRBD2	CASRREFDTGELFF	TGCGCCAGCAGGCGGGAGTTCGACACCGGGGAGCTGTTTTTT
TRBJ2-1	NA	TRBV13	NA	CASSLGGPRRAFF	TGTGCCAGCAGCTTAGGCGGGCCCCGGAGGGCGTTCTTC
TRBJ2-4	NA	TRBV5-1	NA	CASSLRTDPKNIQYF	TGCGCCAGCAGCTTGCGGACAGACCCTAAAAACATTCAGTACTTC
TRBJ1-2	NA	TRBV21-1	NA	CASSKVPGGYGYTF	TGTGCCAGCAGCAAAGTCCCGGGAGGCTATGGCTACACCTTC
TRBJ2-3	NA	TRBV6-6	TRBD1	CASSRSGTVTDTQYF	TGTGCCAGCAGTCGTTCAGGGACAGTTACAGATACGCAGTATTTT
TRBJ2-5	NA	TRBV19	NA	CASSLPPQETQYF	TGTGCCAGTAGTCTCCCCCCCCAAGAGACCCAGTACTTC
TRBJ2-6	NA	TRBV30	NA	CAWSVRGTGANVLTF	TGTGCCTGGAGTGTTAGGGGGACTGGGGCCAACGTCCTGACTTTC
TRBJ2-7	NA	TRBV11-2	NA	CASSLAERSSYEQYF	TGTGCCAGCAGCTTAGCGGAGAGGAGCTCCTACGAGCAGTACTTC
TRBJ2-7	NA	TRBV6-5	TRBD2	CASSHTSVYEQYF	TGTGCCAGCAGCCATACTAGCGTCTACGAGCAGTACTTC
TRBJ2-7	NA	TRBV7-2	TRBD2	CASSWTSYEQYF	TGTGCCAGCAGCTGGACTAGCTACGAGCAGTACTTC
TRBJ2-3	once	TRBV10-1	TRBD2	CASSGSGGTDTQYF	TGCGCCAGCAGTGGTTCGGGGGGTACAGATACGCAGTATTTT
TRBJ2-1	once	TRBV28	NA	CASSLVGIYNEQFF	TGTGCCAGCAGTTTGGTGGGAATCTACAATGAGCAGTTCTTC
TRBJ2-3	NA	TRBV28	NA	CASSLGSDTQYF	TGTGCCAGCAGTTTAGGTTCAGATACGCAGTATTTT
TRBJ1-1	NA	TRBV5-6	TRBD1	CASSVDRGERAFF	TGTGCCAGCAGCGTAGACAGGGGAGAGAGAGCTTTCTTT
TRBJ2-7	NA	TRBV15	TRBD1	CATSRDHRTGVKPYEQYF	TGTGCCACCAGCAGAGACCACCGTACAGGGGTAAAACCCTACGAGCAGTACTTC
TRBJ1-3	NA	TRBV19	NA	CASSRYHSGNTIYF	TGTGCCAGTAGTAGGTACCACTCTGGAAACACCATATATTTT